One and the same sample provided the 19 T cell receptor beta chains below, sequenced in a study of blood T cell repertoires in COVID-19. Only in-frame clones appear in the TCRdb table, and some are missing; sequencing was by immunoSEQ multiplex PCR. This table holds some 450,000 clones, approximately 89% found once. The sequenced sample was peripheral blood. The receptors originated from a woman in her 50s with COVID-19, enrolled during active disease.

The CDR3 is CARNDGARGGSPLHF. In DNA form, the CDR3 reads TGTGCCAGAAACGACGGGGCCCGGGGAGGTTCACCCCTCCACTTT. The rearrangement links TRBV2 to TRBJ1-6; the D gene is possibly TRBD1 (5 bases). Germline V gene sequence: CDR1 SNHLY, CDR2 FYNNEI. This CDR3 has 15 residues. V lost 9 bases and J 9 bases, leaving 21 bases between the germline ends.

This chain connects TRBV12-3 or TRBV12-4 to TRBJ2-1; no clear D. The CDR3 totals 12 residues. The V and J ends lost 7 bases and 9 bases respectively, with 13 bases between them. Here the CDR3 DNA reads TGTGCCAGCACCCGACTCTTCAGTGAGCAGTTCTTC. Protein sequence: CASTRLFSEQFF.

The V call is TRBV11-2, the J call TRBJ2-1; 8 bases line up with TRBD2. V gave up 1 base and J gave up 8 bases; unmatched junction bases: 13. This CDR3 contains 17 residues. Per the germline V gene, CDR1 is SGHAT and CDR2 is FQNNGV. The CDR3 spells CASSLVAAGGPTYEQFF. In DNA, the CDR3 is TGTGCCAGCAGCTTAGTAGCGGCGGGGGGACCTACATATGAGCAGTTCTTC. Based on the CDR3 plus reference TRBV11-2 and TRBJ2-1, the full variable domain is EAGVAQSPRYKIIEKRQSVAFWCNPISGHATLYWYQQILGQGPKLLIQFQNNGVVDDSQLPKDRFSAERLKGVDSTLKIQPAKLEDSAVYLCASSLVAAGGPTYEQFFGPGTRLTVL.

The count of this clone is one. The CDR3 is CASAEWMGSNTEAFF. CDR3 bases: TGTGCCAGCGCCGAATGGATGGGCTCGAACACTGAAGCTTTCTTT. V and J are TRBV3-1 (or the pseudogene TRBV3-2) and TRBJ1-1; D gene uncertain. Germline CDR1 reads LGHDT; CDR2 reads YNNKEL (reference sequence). The V and J ends lost 8 bases and 1 base respectively, with 17 bases between them. CDR3 length equals 15 residues.

This rearrangement joins TRBV5-1 to TRBJ2-1; 7 positions match TRBD2. Per germline, CDR1 SGHRS and CDR2 YFSETQ. The J segment lost 2 bases and the V segment lost 1 base, leaving 0 bases of the junction unmatched. This CDR3 contains 14 residues. CDR3 sequence reads: CASSLSGTYNEQFF. In DNA form, the CDR3 reads TGCGCCAGCAGCTTGAGCGGGACCTACAATGAGCAGTTCTTC.

Only one count was recorded for this clone. This sequence joins TRBV24-1 and TRBJ2-7, with 9 bases identical to TRBD1. Germline CDR1 KGHDR, CDR2 SFDVKD. The CDR3 sequence is 16 residues long. Germline trimming cut 3 bases from V and 7 bases from J; bases unmatched to any gene: 12. DNA for the CDR3: TGTGCCACCAGTGATCCCTCGGGACAGGGCATAGGAGAGCAGTACTTC. Amino acids: CATSDPSGQGIGEQYF.

Only a few counts were recorded for this clone. This rearrangement joins TRBV14 to TRBJ2-7; TRBD2 might be the D (6 bases). This CDR3 has 15 residues. Germline CDR1 reads SGHDN; CDR2 reads FVKESK. V shed 4 bases and J shed 5 bases, with 18 bases lying between them. DNA for the CDR3: TGTGCCAGCAGCCCTGCAAATCGGGGGTACCACGAGCAGTACTTC. As protein: CASSPANRGYHEQYF.

The chain uses TRBV5-1 and TRBJ1-2; TRBD1 agrees at 10 bases. Germline CDR1 reads SGHRS; CDR2 reads YFSETQ. The trim removed 0 bases at V and 4 bases at J, leaving 3 bases unmatched. This CDR3 contains 15 residues. CDR3: CASSLGTGGSYGYTF. CDR3 nucleotide sequence: TGCGCCAGCAGCTTGGGGACAGGGGGTTCCTATGGCTACACCTTC. Together with reference TRBV5-1 and TRBJ1-2, the CDR3 gives the full variable domain: KAGVTQTPRYLIKTRGQQVTLSCSPISGHRSVSWYQQTPGQGLQFLFEYFSETQRNKGNFPGRFSGRQFSNSRSEMNVSTLELGDSALYLCASSLGTGGSYGYTFGSGTRLTVV.

The CDR3 DNA sequence: TGTGCCAGCAGCTTACAGGGTGGCTCCTACGAGCAGTACTTC. It is translated as CASSLQGGSYEQYF. The rearrangement joins TRBV7-2 to TRBJ2-7, with D tentatively TRBD1 (5 bases). The germline V gene encodes CDR1 SGHTA and CDR2 FQGNSA. The V gene lost 2 bases and the J gene lost 0 bases, with 8 bases spanning the gap. The length of the CDR3 is 14 residues.

The chain is built from TRBV19 and TRBJ1-1; the D is unclear. The germline V gene encodes CDR1 LNHDA and CDR2 SQIVND (reference sequence). The ends were cut back, 8 bases at V and 0 bases at J, with 10 bases in the middle. The CDR3 is 13 residues long. The CDR3 reads CASAQVLNTEAFF. The CDR3 DNA follows: TGTGCCAGTGCACAAGTATTGAACACTGAAGCTTTCTTT.

The V call is TRBV18, the J call TRBJ1-2; TRBD1 agrees at 8 bases. The J segment lost 3 bases and the V segment lost 3 bases, leaving 6 bases of the junction unmatched. The CDR3 loop spans 15 amino acids. Germline values: CDR1 KGHSH, CDR2 LQKENI. CDR3 in DNA: TGTGCCAGCTCACCGCTTCAGGGGGCCGACTATGGCTACACCTTC. It is translated as CASSPLQGADYGYTF.

The chain recombines TRBV30 with TRBJ1-5; no reliable D call. Germline V gene data show CDR1 as GTSNPN and CDR2 as SVGIG (reference sequence). The CDR3 contains 14 residues. Trimming stripped 2 bases from V and 9 bases from J, with 17 bases between. CDR3 region: CAWSPGRRATPQHF. Here the CDR3 DNA reads TGTGCCTGGAGTCCCGGACGGAGGGCGACGCCCCAGCATTTT.

The J gene is TRBJ2-5, the V gene TRBV19; weak D call: TRBD1 (6 bases). Germline V lookup: CDR1 LNHDA, CDR2 SQIVND (reference sequence). The CDR3 is 14 amino acids. Trimming cost V 5 bases and J 1 base, with 11 bases left between them. Here the CDR3 DNA reads TGTGCCAGTAGTCGAACAGGGAGCCAAGAGACCCAGTACTTC. It yields the protein CASSRTGSQETQYF.

In DNA, the CDR3 is TGTGCCAGCAGTAGTGCGTTCAATCAGCCCCAGCATTTT. Encoded protein: CASSSAFNQPQHF. The genes are TRBV2 and TRBJ1-5; the D is unclear. The germline V gene encodes CDR1 SNHLY and CDR2 FYNNEI. The CDR3 is 13 residues long. V was clipped by 5 bases and J by 3 bases, with 8 bases between them.

V gene TRBV9 combines with J gene TRBJ1-2; TRBD1 might be the D (6 bases). This CDR3 region has 13 residues. Trimming cost V 3 bases and J 5 bases, with 11 bases left between them. CDR1 is SGDLS, CDR2 YYNGEE, per germline. The CDR3 DNA reads TGTGCCAGCAGCGGGACAGTGTCTTATGGCTACACCTTC. This gives the protein CASSGTVSYGYTF.

This clone was recorded only once. V usage is TRBV9 and J usage is TRBJ2-2; D might be TRBD1 (6 bases). V dropped 4 bases and J dropped 1 base, with 23 bases sitting between them. This CDR3 is built from 19 residues. Germline-derived CDR1 and CDR2 are SGDLS and YYNGEE. This CDR3 is CASSPNPPQLGGNTGELFF. The CDR3 coding sequence is TGTGCCAGCAGCCCGAACCCGCCCCAGTTAGGGGGGAACACCGGGGAGCTGTTTTTT.

The rearrangement joins TRBV6-2 or TRBV6-3 to TRBJ2-5, with 9 bases fitting TRBD2. CDR3 length: 16 residues. The V and J ends lost 4 bases and 2 bases, in that order; junction bases with no gene match: 8. CDR1 and CDR2 (germline): MNHEY, SVGEGT. DNA for the CDR3: TGTGCCAGCAGTTCCCAAGCGGGGGGACCGCAAGAGACCCAGTACTTC. It is translated as CASSSQAGGPQETQYF.

The CDR3 loop is CASSLTSGEYNEQFF. Written as DNA, the CDR3 is TGTGCCAGTAGTTTAACTAGCGGGGAGTACAATGAGCAGTTCTTC. V usage is TRBV19 and J usage is TRBJ2-1; TRBD2 agrees at 10 bases. The CDR3 is made up of 15 amino acids. Unmatched junction bases numbered 5, after V lost 5 bases and J lost 4 bases. Germline V gene lookup returns CDR1 LNHDA and CDR2 SQIVND (reference sequence).

The rearrangement uses TRBV4-2 and TRBJ1-1, with no clear D. Trimming cost V 1 base and J 0 bases, with 9 bases left between them. Germline CDR1 LGHNA, CDR2 YNFKEQ. The CDR3 runs 15 residues. This CDR3 reads CASSQGGLLNTEAFF. CDR3 nucleotides: TGTGCCAGCAGCCAAGGAGGGCTGCTGAACACTGAAGCTTTCTTT.